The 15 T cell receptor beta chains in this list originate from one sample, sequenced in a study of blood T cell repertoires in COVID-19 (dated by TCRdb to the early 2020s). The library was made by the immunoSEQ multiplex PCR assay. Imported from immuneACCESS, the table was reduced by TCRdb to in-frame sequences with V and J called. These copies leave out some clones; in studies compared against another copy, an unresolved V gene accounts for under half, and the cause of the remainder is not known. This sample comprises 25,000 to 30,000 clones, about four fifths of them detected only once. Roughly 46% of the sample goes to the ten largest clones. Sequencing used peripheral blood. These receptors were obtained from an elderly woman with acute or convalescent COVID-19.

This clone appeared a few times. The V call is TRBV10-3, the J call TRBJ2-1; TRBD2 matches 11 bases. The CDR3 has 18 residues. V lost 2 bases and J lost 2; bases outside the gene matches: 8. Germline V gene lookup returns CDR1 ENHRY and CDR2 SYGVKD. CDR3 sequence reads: CAISETGLAAPPYNEQFF. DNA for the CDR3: TGTGCCATCAGTGAGACGGGACTAGCGGCACCCCCCTACAATGAGCAGTTCTTC.

CDR3 DNA sequence: TGTGCCAGCACCGGACAGCTCGCTAATGAAAAACTGTTTTTT. This encodes CASTGQLANEKLFF. This chain uses TRBV2 with TRBJ1-4, with a weak D call TRBD1 (6 bases). This CDR3 has 14 residues. Between the trimmed V and J ends, which lost 7 bases and 3 bases, there was a span of 12 bases. Per germline, CDR1 SNHLY and CDR2 FYNNEI. Based on the CDR3 plus reference TRBV2 and TRBJ1-4, the full variable domain is EPEVTQTPSHQVTQMGQEVILRCVPISNHLYFYWYRQILGQKVEFLVSFYNNEISEKSEIFDDQFSVERPDGSNFTLKIRSTKLEDSAMYFCASTGQLANEKLFFGSGTQLSVL.

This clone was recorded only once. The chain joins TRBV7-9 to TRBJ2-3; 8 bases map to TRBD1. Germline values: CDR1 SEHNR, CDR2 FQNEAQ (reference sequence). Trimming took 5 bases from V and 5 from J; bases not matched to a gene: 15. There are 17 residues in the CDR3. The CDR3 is CASSLGSSGQVVDTQYF. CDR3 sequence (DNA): TGTGCCAGCAGCCTGGGATCCTCGGGACAGGTGGTAGATACGCAGTATTTT. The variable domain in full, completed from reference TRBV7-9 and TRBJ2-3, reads DTGVSQNPRHKITKRGQNVTFRCDPISEHNRLYWYRQTLGQGPEFLTYFQNEAQLEKSRLLSDRFSAERPKGSFSTLEIQRTEQGDSAMYLCASSLGSSGQVVDTQYFGPGTRLTVL.

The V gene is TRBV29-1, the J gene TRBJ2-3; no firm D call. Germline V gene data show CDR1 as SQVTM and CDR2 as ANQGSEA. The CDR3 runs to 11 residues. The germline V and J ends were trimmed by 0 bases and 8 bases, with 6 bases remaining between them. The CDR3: CSVEDRVTQYF. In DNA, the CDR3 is TGCAGCGTTGAAGATAGAGTTACGCAGTATTTT.

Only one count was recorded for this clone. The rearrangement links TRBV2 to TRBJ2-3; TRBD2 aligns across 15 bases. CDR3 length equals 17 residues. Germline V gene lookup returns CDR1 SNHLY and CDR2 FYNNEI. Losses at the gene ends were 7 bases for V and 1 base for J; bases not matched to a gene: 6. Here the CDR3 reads CASKRTSGGVGTDTQYF. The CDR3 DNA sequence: TGTGCCAGCAAGCGGACTAGCGGGGGGGTCGGCACAGATACGCAGTATTTT.

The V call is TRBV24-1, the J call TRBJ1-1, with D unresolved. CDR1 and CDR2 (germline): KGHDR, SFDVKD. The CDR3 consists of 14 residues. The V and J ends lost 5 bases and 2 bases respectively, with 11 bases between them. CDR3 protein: CATSGPEENTEAFF. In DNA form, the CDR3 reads TGTGCCACCAGTGGACCCGAGGAAAACACTGAAGCTTTCTTT.

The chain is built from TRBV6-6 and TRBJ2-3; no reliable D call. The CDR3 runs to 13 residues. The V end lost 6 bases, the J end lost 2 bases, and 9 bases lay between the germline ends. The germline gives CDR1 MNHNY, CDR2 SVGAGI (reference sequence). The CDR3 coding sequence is TGTGCCAGCAGCCCAGAGGTCACAGATACGCAGTATTTT. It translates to CASSPEVTDTQYF.

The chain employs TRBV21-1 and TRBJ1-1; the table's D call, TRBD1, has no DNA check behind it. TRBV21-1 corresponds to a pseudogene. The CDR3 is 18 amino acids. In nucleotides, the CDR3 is TGTGCCAGCAGCATTAGACAGGGCCCCCTCAGTTTAAACACTGAAGCTTTCTTT. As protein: CASSIRQGPLSLNTEAFF.

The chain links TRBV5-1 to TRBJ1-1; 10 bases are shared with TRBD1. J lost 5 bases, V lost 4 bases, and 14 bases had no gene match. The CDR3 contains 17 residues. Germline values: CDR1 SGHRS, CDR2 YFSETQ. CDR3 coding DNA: TGCGCCAGCAGCACCGGGACAGGGGTCGTCCGAGGAACTGAAGCTTTCTTT. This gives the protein CASSTGTGVVRGTEAFF.

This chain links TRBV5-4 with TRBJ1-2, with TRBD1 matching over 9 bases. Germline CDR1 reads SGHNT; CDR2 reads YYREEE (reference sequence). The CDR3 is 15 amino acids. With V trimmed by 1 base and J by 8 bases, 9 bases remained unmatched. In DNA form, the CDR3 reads TGTGCCAGCAGCTTGCGGAAAGGGACAGGGTACGGCTACACCTTC. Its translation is CASSLRKGTGYGYTF.

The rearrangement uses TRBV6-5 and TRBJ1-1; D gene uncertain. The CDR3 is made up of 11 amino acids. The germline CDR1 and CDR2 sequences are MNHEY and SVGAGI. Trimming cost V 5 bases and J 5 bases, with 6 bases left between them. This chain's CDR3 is CASSRQTEAFF. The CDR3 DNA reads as TGTGCCAGCAGTAGACAAACTGAAGCTTTCTTT.

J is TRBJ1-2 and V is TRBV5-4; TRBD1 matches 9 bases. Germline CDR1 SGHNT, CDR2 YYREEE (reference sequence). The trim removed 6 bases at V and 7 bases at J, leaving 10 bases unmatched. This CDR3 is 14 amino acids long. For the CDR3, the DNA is TGTGCCAGCACCGAGACAGGGGGAATTGGTGGCTACACCTTC. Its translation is CASTETGGIGGYTF.

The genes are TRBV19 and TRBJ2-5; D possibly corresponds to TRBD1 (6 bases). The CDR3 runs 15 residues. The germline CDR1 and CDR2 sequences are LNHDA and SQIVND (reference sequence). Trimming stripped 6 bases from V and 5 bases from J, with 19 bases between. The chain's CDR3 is CASSRGQGKGETQYF. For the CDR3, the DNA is TGTGCCAGTAGCAGGGGCCAGGGGAAGGGGGAGACCCAGTACTTC.

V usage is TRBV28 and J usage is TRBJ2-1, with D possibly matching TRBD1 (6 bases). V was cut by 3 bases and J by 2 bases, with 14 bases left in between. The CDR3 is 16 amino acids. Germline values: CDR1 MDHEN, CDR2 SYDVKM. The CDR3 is CASSFAEQGPYNEQFF. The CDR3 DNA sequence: TGTGCCAGCAGTTTTGCCGAACAGGGACCCTACAATGAGCAGTTCTTC.

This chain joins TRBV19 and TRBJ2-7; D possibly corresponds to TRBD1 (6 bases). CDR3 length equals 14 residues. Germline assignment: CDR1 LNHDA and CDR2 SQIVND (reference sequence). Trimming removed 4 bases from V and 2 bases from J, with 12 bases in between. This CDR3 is CASSTNRVAYEQYF. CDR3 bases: TGTGCCAGTAGTACCAACAGGGTTGCCTACGAGCAGTACTTC. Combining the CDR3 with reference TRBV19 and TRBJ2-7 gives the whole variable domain DGGITQSPKYLFRKEGQNVTLSCEQNLNHDAMYWYRQDPGQGLRLIYYSQIVNDFQKGDIAEGYSVSREKKESFPLTVTSAQKNPTAFYLCASSTNRVAYEQYFGPGTRLTVT.